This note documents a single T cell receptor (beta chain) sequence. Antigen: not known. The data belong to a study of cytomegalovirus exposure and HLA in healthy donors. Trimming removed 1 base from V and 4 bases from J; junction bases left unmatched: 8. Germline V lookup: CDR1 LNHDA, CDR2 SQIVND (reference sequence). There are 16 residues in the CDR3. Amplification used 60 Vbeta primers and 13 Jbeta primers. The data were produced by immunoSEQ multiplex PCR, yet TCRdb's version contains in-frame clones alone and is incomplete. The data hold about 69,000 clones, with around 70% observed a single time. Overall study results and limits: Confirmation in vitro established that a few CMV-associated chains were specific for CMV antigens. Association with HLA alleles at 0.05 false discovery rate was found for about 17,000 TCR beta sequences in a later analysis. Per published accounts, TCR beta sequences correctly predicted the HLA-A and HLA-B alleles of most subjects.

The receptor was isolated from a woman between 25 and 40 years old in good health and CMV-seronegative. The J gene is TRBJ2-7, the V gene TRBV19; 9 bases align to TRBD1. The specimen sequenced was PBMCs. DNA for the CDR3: TGTGCCAGTAGTATAGCGGGACAGGGTTCCTCATACGAGCAGTACTTC. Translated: CASSIAGQGSSYEQYF.